This TCR beta chain is drawn from a study of blood T cells in healthy people across ages (dated by TCRdb to between 2014 and 2016). Some background on the complete study: In model experiments, roughly one uniquely barcoded TCR beta cDNA molecule per two T cells was captured by template switching. Using deep sequencing normalized with unique cDNA molecular identifiers, the study measured how TCR beta repertoire diversity changes with age. Four age groups were formed from the donors: young (average 16 years), middle-aged (around 37), aged (approximately 60) and long-lived (more than 75). To avoid experimental bias, donors of different ages were randomly spread across the sequencing lanes. Using the same blood draw, the study looked at two additional independent replicas of 1 million unique cDNA reads for two donors, one aged 18 to 29 and the other aged 80 or older.

Trimming removed 1 base from V and 7 bases from J; the gene matches leave 10 bases unexplained. The CDR3 contains 14 residues, cysteine and phenylalanine counted. Of the read, only the CDR3 DNA is kept; its 42 bases are in frame from base 1. The germline V gene (reference sequence) sets CDR1 to DFQATT and CDR2 to SNEGSKA. Overall study outcomes, separate from this receptor: The long-lived group showed more naive CD4+ T cells, fewer expanded clones and increased TCR diversity than the aged group, suggesting age selection. There was a strong correlation between observed TCR beta diversity and the percentage of naive T cells measured by flow cytometry. Estimates of total diversity from one million sequenced T cells were regarded as lower bounds and underestimates. The CMV infection status of donors was not known, potentially confounding age-related changes in expanded clonotypes. Observed TCR beta diversity per million T cells fell roughly linearly with age, and a significant reduction was already apparent by age approximately 40. Bulk unsorted PBMC profiling prevented conclusive comparison of naive and antigen-experienced compartments.

The donors were 40 or so Caucasian individuals from Russia, aged roughly 6 to 95 years, who were systemically healthy. Approximately 10 milliliters of peripheral blood were collected from each donor into EDTA-treated Vacutainer tubes. Ficoll-Paque density-gradient centrifugation was used to isolate PBMCs, with at least 6 million obtained per sample. Total RNA was extracted from PBMCs with Trizol reagent, with at least 5 micrograms obtained per sample. For every donor, an aliquot of PBMCs went through flow cytometry to measure the percentages of naive CD45RAhigh/CD27high T cells. The protocol used for the library was 5' RACE. Sequencing took place on an Illumina HiSeq 2500. A second PCR of roughly 7 to 11 cycles was performed with a sample-barcoded 5' primer and a J-beta primer mix. A template-switch 5' adaptor carrying 12 random nucleotides introduced a unique molecular identifier onto each TCR beta cDNA molecule. Each sample yielded at least 2.5 million CDR3-containing paired-end reads. All of the RNA was converted into first-strand cDNA using the Mint cDNA synthesis kit, with a TRBC-specific oligonucleotide serving as the primer. All cDNA was treated with uracil-DNA glycosylase and then went through a first 18-cycle PCR with the universal primers M1SS and BC2_uni_R. The study's own analysis went as follows. Each sample was normalized by randomly selecting 1 million high-quality reads, each carrying a distinct molecular identifier. Reads sharing molecular identifiers were discarded rather than binned into consensus sequences. CDR3 identification, clonotype clustering and error correction used MiTCR with a Q25 quality threshold and the strictest error-elimination algorithm. Lower-bound total TCR beta diversity was estimated with a nonparametric unseen species model using Euler transformation. The public reads were run again by TCRdb, first through fastp at Q25 and then through MiXCR, and only productive beta chains were kept. Each CDR3 protein gets just one entry, which takes the most common genes and DNA from the rows behind it. In this record, the V and J calls reflect TCRdb's handling and not the investigators' own analysis. The sample table shows roughly 1.6 million distinct CDR3 sequences, and about 35% are seen once. In total, the top ten clones hold approximately 10% of the sample.

To note about this clonotype: The target of this receptor is not known. Nothing much larger sits one base from this clone, and base qualities are not available.

The chain joins TRBV20-1 to TRBJ2-7; 7 bases in between match TRBD1. The clonotype was recovered from a woman aged 25 to 39 in good health. Material for sequencing was blood. The DNA reads as follows: TGCAGTGCTAGAGGCGGACAGGTATCGCGGGAGCAGTACTTC. Its translation reads: CSARGGQVSREQYF.